The rows below give T cell receptor beta chains drawn from one sample of a study of OX40 agonist ivuxolimab in advanced cancers. The method was immunoSEQ multiplex PCR; TCRdb's version includes in-frame clones alone and lacks a portion of them. The profile shows some 120,000 clones, roughly 92% of them singletons. Sample: CD4+ or CD8+ T cells sorted from blood, taken in a trial of the OX40 agonist ivuxolimab. Receptor source: an adult with an advanced solid tumor such as melanoma, head and neck, liver or kidney cancer. Both conserved end residues are part of each CDR3. Each record gives: V gene, D gene, J gene, clone size, CDR3 DNA, CDR3 protein. A D gene is named only where the DNA matches it firmly. Some rows mark clone size as missing; the rest say once, few, many or name a class of expanded clone.

V: TRBV19
D: .
J: TRBJ1-5
size: .
DNA: TGTGCCAGTAGCCGCGTCGGGTCCAATCAGCCCCAGCATTTT
CDR3: CASSRVGSNQPQHF

V: TRBV6-5
D: TRBD1
J: TRBJ2-7
size: .
DNA: TGTGCCAGCAGTTACTGGGGACAGGGGGCTAGTTACGAGCAGTACTTC
CDR3: CASSYWGQGASYEQYF

V: TRBV11-2
D: TRBD1
J: TRBJ1-4
size: few
DNA: TGTGCCAGCAGCCCTAGGGTGGGACAGGGGGCCCCAACTAATGAAAAACTGTTTTTT
CDR3: CASSPRVGQGAPTNEKLFF

V: TRBV5-4
D: .
J: TRBJ2-1
size: .
DNA: TGTGCCAGCAGCTTGTCTAGTTCCGGGATCGATGAGCAGTTCTTC
CDR3: CASSLSSSGIDEQFF

V: TRBV28
D: .
J: TRBJ1-2
size: .
DNA: TGTGCCAGCAGTCGGAGGGGCTACACCTTC
CDR3: CASSRRGYTF

V: TRBV7-2
D: .
J: TRBJ1-4
size: .
DNA: TGTGCCAGCAGCTTTATTGGGGCGGTGTCTAATGAAAAACTGTTTTTT
CDR3: CASSFIGAVSNEKLFF

V: TRBV5-6
D: .
J: TRBJ2-3
size: .
DNA: TGTGCCAGCAGCTCGACAGGTCGGGGCACAGATACGCAGTATTTT
CDR3: CASSSTGRGTDTQYF

V: TRBV28
D: TRBD1
J: TRBJ1-2
size: .
DNA: TGTGCCAGCAAACTCCAGGGGGCGCTGGGCAACTATGGCTACACCTTC
CDR3: CASKLQGALGNYGYTF

V: TRBV25-1
D: TRBD1
J: TRBJ1-4
size: once
DNA: TGTGCCAGCAGTGAGGAGATAGGACAGGGGGCGATCCTTGAAAAACTGTTTTTT
CDR3: CASSEEIGQGAILEKLFF

V: TRBV5-1
D: TRBD1
J: TRBJ2-5
size: .
DNA: TGCGCCAGCAGCCCTGGGACAGGTGGGAAGACCCAGTACTTC
CDR3: CASSPGTGGKTQYF

V: TRBV27
D: TRBD1
J: TRBJ2-7
size: .
DNA: TGTGCCAGCAGTTCACGACAGGGGGCTGGCTACGAGCAGTACTTC
CDR3: CASSSRQGAGYEQYF

V: TRBV5-1
D: TRBD1
J: TRBJ2-2
size: .
DNA: TGCGCCAGCAGCTTAGGACAGGGTTGGACCGGGGAGCTGTTTTTT
CDR3: CASSLGQGWTGELFF

V: TRBV6-1
D: TRBD1
J: TRBJ1-2
size: .
DNA: TGTGCCAGCAGTGAATGGGGGACAGGCATCCCCAACTATGGCTACACCTTC
CDR3: CASSEWGTGIPNYGYTF

V: TRBV5-5
D: .
J: TRBJ1-1
size: once
DNA: TGTGCCAGCAGCCAAGCGCGGCAGGACACTGAAGCTTTCTTT
CDR3: CASSQARQDTEAFF

V: TRBV7-9
D: TRBD1
J: TRBJ1-3
size: .
DNA: TGTGCCAGCAGCGCCGGGACAGGGTTTTACACCATATATTTT
CDR3: CASSAGTGFYTIYF

V: TRBV2
D: .
J: TRBJ2-7
size: .
DNA: TGTGCCAGCAGTGATATGAGGCTGGTTGGCTTCGAGCAGTACTTC
CDR3: CASSDMRLVGFEQYF

V: TRBV4-2
D: .
J: TRBJ1-5
size: .
DNA: TGTGCCAGCAGCCAAGATCGAGGGGAGCCCCAGCATTTT
CDR3: CASSQDRGEPQHF

V: TRBV6-5
D: .
J: TRBJ1-1
size: .
DNA: TGTGCCAGCAGTTACGGCATGAACACTGAAGCTTTCTTT
CDR3: CASSYGMNTEAFF

V: TRBV28
D: .
J: TRBJ1-5
size: once
DNA: TGTGCCAGCAGTGAACAGTATACCGGCAATCAGCCCCAGCATTTT
CDR3: CASSEQYTGNQPQHF

V: TRBV28
D: TRBD1
J: TRBJ1-1
size: .
DNA: TGTGCCAGCAGTTTACTCTTCGGGACAGGTTACACTGAAGCTTTCTTT
CDR3: CASSLLFGTGYTEAFF

V: TRBV19
D: TRBD1
J: TRBJ2-7
size: .
DNA: TGTGCCAGTAGTAGGGGACAGGGGGAGAGGGAGCAGTACTTC
CDR3: CASSRGQGEREQYF

V: TRBV18
D: .
J: TRBJ2-7
size: .
DNA: TGTGCCAGCTCACCAGCAACCGGTCAAGGCTCCTACTACGAGCAGTACTTC
CDR3: CASSPATGQGSYYEQYF

V: TRBV6-5
D: .
J: TRBJ1-1
size: .
DNA: TGTGCCAGCAGTTACTCGAACGCTGGGACTGAAGCTTTCTTT
CDR3: CASSYSNAGTEAFF

V: TRBV29-1
D: .
J: TRBJ1-1
size: .
DNA: TGCAGCGTTGAAGACATTAACGGCACTGAAGCTTTCTTT
CDR3: CSVEDINGTEAFF

V: TRBV19
D: TRBD1
J: TRBJ1-5
size: .
DNA: TGTGCCAGTAGTAGAGGACAGGGGTTCAATCAGCCCCAGCATTTT
CDR3: CASSRGQGFNQPQHF

V: TRBV18
D: TRBD1
J: TRBJ2-2
size: .
DNA: TGTGCCAGCTCACCACCCCGGGACAGGGTAACCGGGGAGCTGTTTTTT
CDR3: CASSPPRDRVTGELFF

V: TRBV7-3
D: .
J: TRBJ2-3
size: .
DNA: TGTGCCAGCAGCTGGACTATAACTAGCACAGATACGCAGTATTTT
CDR3: CASSWTITSTDTQYF

V: TRBV6-5
D: .
J: TRBJ1-1
size: .
DNA: TGTGCCAGCAGCCACATACGAACAGAAGCTTTCTTT
CDR3: CASSHIRTEAFF

V: TRBV4-1
D: TRBD2
J: TRBJ2-7
size: medium-sized
DNA: TGCGCCAGCAGCCAAGATGGCGCTAGCGGGTTACACTTC
CDR3: CASSQDGASGLHF

V: TRBV28
D: .
J: TRBJ1-5
size: few
DNA: TGTGCCAGCACCGACGGGGGTCAGCCCCAGCATTTT
CDR3: CASTDGGQPQHF

V: TRBV5-1
D: TRBD1
J: TRBJ2-1
size: once
DNA: TGCGCCAGCAGCTTGGAAGACAGGGGGCCTAATGAGCAGTTCTTC
CDR3: CASSLEDRGPNEQFF

V: TRBV28
D: .
J: TRBJ1-6
size: .
DNA: TGTGCCAGCTTGACAGGTCAGGCACCCCTCCACTTT
CDR3: CASLTGQAPLHF

V: TRBV10-2
D: .
J: TRBJ2-1
size: .
DNA: TGCGCCAGCAGTGGGGGGAATGAGCAGTTCTTC
CDR3: CASSGGNEQFF

V: TRBV12-5
D: TRBD1
J: TRBJ2-7
size: once
DNA: TGTGCTAGTGCTCCTACAGGGGCCCGCTCCTACGAGCAGTACTTC
CDR3: CASAPTGARSYEQYF

V: TRBV30
D: .
J: TRBJ1-2
size: .
DNA: TGTGCCTGGAGGGAAGGGAGTGGCCACACCTTC
CDR3: CAWREGSGHTF

V: TRBV11-3
D: TRBD2
J: TRBJ2-7
size: .
DNA: TGTGCCAGCAGCAAGGGACTAGCGGGAGTCTACGAGCAGTACTTC
CDR3: CASSKGLAGVYEQYF

V: TRBV9
D: .
J: TRBJ2-7
size: .
DNA: TGTGCCAGCAGCCCAGGACAGCGAATTTACGAGCAGTACTTC
CDR3: CASSPGQRIYEQYF

V: TRBV7-9
D: .
J: TRBJ1-1
size: .
DNA: TGTGCCAGCAGCTCGGGACTCCTGAACACTGAAGCTTTCTTT
CDR3: CASSSGLLNTEAFF

V: TRBV10-3
D: TRBD2
J: TRBJ2-7
size: .
DNA: TGTGCCATCAGACCGGGACTAGCGGGAGGGCCCCACTACGAGCAGTACTTC
CDR3: CAIRPGLAGGPHYEQYF

V: TRBV30
D: .
J: TRBJ2-7
size: once
DNA: TGTGCCTGGAGTAAGAGATACGAGCAGTACTTC
CDR3: CAWSKRYEQYF

V: TRBV29-1
D: .
J: TRBJ1-5
size: .
DNA: TGCAGCGTTGAGACGGCCCACAATCAGCCCCAGCATTTT
CDR3: CSVETAHNQPQHF

V: TRBV7-9
D: .
J: TRBJ1-4
size: .
DNA: TGTGCCAGCAGCTTACAGGGGCATAATGAAAAACTGTTTTTT
CDR3: CASSLQGHNEKLFF

V: TRBV19
D: TRBD1
J: TRBJ1-2
size: .
DNA: TGTGCCAGTCTTACAGGGGGCAATGGCTACACCTTC
CDR3: CASLTGGNGYTF

V: TRBV19
D: .
J: TRBJ2-1
size: .
DNA: TGTGCCAGTAGGGCGATTAGCTCCTACAATGAGCAGTTCTTC
CDR3: CASRAISSYNEQFF

V: TRBV28
D: .
J: TRBJ1-5
size: few
DNA: TGTGCCAGCTACCCGTATAAAGGGGCAGGGTTGGCGCAGCCCCAGCATTTT
CDR3: CASYPYKGAGLAQPQHF

V: TRBV28
D: .
J: TRBJ1-2
size: .
DNA: TGTGCCTGCGATCGGGGGGCGCCGGACTATGGCTACACCTTC
CDR3: CACDRGAPDYGYTF

V: TRBV11-3
D: TRBD1
J: TRBJ2-2
size: few
DNA: TGTGCCAGCAGCCCTGGGACAGGGGGGTACACCGGGGAGCTGTTTTTT
CDR3: CASSPGTGGYTGELFF

V: TRBV9
D: TRBD1
J: TRBJ1-2
size: .
DNA: TGTGCCAGCAGCGCCAGGGGGCCGGGGGTTAACTATGGCTACACCTTC
CDR3: CASSARGPGVNYGYTF

V: TRBV7-3
D: .
J: TRBJ2-7
size: .
DNA: TGTGCCAGCAGCTTAACGAGTCACTCCTACGAGCAGTACTTC
CDR3: CASSLTSHSYEQYF

V: TRBV5-1
D: TRBD1
J: TRBJ1-6
size: .
DNA: TGCGCCAGCAGCTTGTATTATGGACAGGGCCATTCACCCCTCCACTTT
CDR3: CASSLYYGQGHSPLHF

V: TRBV7-3
D: TRBD2
J: TRBJ2-3
size: .
DNA: TGTGCCAGCAGCTTAAGACTAGCGGGGGCCGGAGATACGCAGTATTTT
CDR3: CASSLRLAGAGDTQYF

V: TRBV28
D: .
J: TRBJ1-3
size: .
DNA: TGTGCCAGCAGTTTGGCTCCCGGGTCTGGAAACACCATATATTTT
CDR3: CASSLAPGSGNTIYF

V: TRBV30
D: .
J: TRBJ2-1
size: .
DNA: TGTGCCTGGACTAGCACCTACAATGAGCAGTTCTTC
CDR3: CAWTSTYNEQFF